Following are 31 T cell receptor beta chains from one sample sequenced in a study of naive and memory T cell subsets. Reverse transcription of blood and skin TCR RNA was primed at alpha and beta constant regions. TCRdb called the 5' RACE reads again in MiXCR, with one record for every CDR3 protein. The table records about 25,000 distinct CDR3 sequences, less than 25% of them present only once. Whole blood, 2 to 2.5 ml, came from adult healthy volunteers. These receptors were collected from a female donor in good health.

This clonotype is labeled medium-sized. At one end, the junction sequence differs from germline, possibly due to a read error. The chain employs TRBV6-6 and TRBJ2-1, with D possibly being TRBD1 (6 bases). Germline V lookup: CDR1 MNHNY, CDR2 SVGAGI (reference sequence). The CDR3 is 12 residues long. CDR3: CASSSDRSLWIF. DNA of the CDR3: TGTGCCAGCAGCTCAGACAGGAGCCTGTGGATCTTC.

This rearrangement joins TRBV5-1 to TRBJ1-1; perhaps TRBD1 as D (5 bases). The V and J ends lost 0 bases and 1 base respectively, with 7 bases between them. The CDR3 has 14 amino acids. Germline lookup yields CDR1 SGHRS and CDR2 YFSETQ. CDR3 bases: TGCGCCAGCAGCTTGGACGGGGGGAACACTGAAGCTTTCTTT. Translated, it gives CASSLDGGNTEAFF. Drawing the rest from reference TRBV5-1 and TRBJ1-1, the complete variable domain is KAGVTQTPRYLIKTRGQQVTLSCSPISGHRSVSWYQQTPGQGLQFLFEYFSETQRNKGNFPGRFSGRQFSNSRSEMNVSTLELGDSALYLCASSLDGGNTEAFFGQGTRLTVV.

This clonotype occurred many times. This chain connects TRBV7-8 to TRBJ2-7; D is uncertain. Deletions cut 0 bases from V and 3 bases from J, with 12 bases between. This CDR3 comprises 15 residues. Germline-derived CDR1 and CDR2 are SGHVS and FQNEAQ. The CDR3 DNA follows: TGTGCCAGCAGCTTAGCCAGGAACCCCAACTACGAGCAGTACTTC. It translates to CASSLARNPNYEQYF.

This rearrangement joins TRBV20-1 to TRBJ2-2; tentative D call: TRBD2 (6 bases). CDR1 and CDR2 (germline): DFQATT, SNEGSKA (reference sequence). CDR3 length: 14 amino acids. The V gene lost 0 bases and the J gene lost 6 bases, with 11 bases spanning the gap. As DNA, the CDR3 is TGCAGTGCTAGAGAGCGGGAAAGGGCCGGGGAGCTGTTTTTT. Its protein product is CSARERERAGELFF.

This chain uses TRBV5-1 with TRBJ1-3; 7 positions match TRBD1. Trimming cost V 4 bases and J 0 bases; bases outside gene matches: 1. This CDR3 contains 14 residues. Germline CDR1 and CDR2: SGHRS and YFSETQ. CDR3 DNA sequence: TGCGCCAGCAGCAGGGACAGCTCTGGAAACACCATATATTTT. It yields the protein CASSRDSSGNTIYF.

This clonotype was counted at least ten times. V and J are TRBV18 and TRBJ1-2, with 7 bases aligning to TRBD1. This CDR3 has 14 residues. Germline V gene sequence: CDR1 KGHSH, CDR2 LQKENI. V was clipped by 3 bases and J by 10 bases; unmatched bases: 11. For the CDR3, the DNA is TGTGCCAGCTCACCCCCCGGGAGGGGGCAGCCCTACACCTTC. Translated: CASSPPGRGQPYTF.

This clonotype was found many times. The chain recombines TRBV18 with TRBJ2-7; D is uncertain. V lost 3 bases to trimming and J lost 0 bases, with 15 bases between them. The CDR3 has 16 residues. Germline V lookup: CDR1 KGHSH, CDR2 LQKENI. The CDR3 coding sequence is TGTGCCAGCTCACCGCTCCCTGGCAACCCCTCCTACGAGCAGTACTTC. Its translation: CASSPLPGNPSYEQYF. Full variable domain (rest looked up from reference TRBV18 and TRBJ2-7): NAGVMQNPRHLVRRRGQEARLRCSPMKGHSHVYWYRQLPEEGLKFMVYLQKENIIDESGMPKERFSAEFPKEGPSILRIQQVVRGDSAAYFCASSPLPGNPSYEQYFGPGTRLTVT.

In this sample, this clonotype turned up many times. V and J are TRBV11-2 and TRBJ2-3, with D possibly matching TRBD2 (5 bases). V lost 3 bases and J 0 bases, leaving 10 bases between the germline ends. The CDR3 extends over 15 amino acids. Germline V gives CDR1 SGHAT, CDR2 FQNNGV. CDR3 in DNA: TGTGCCAGCAGCTTCCTAGCCCTTAGCACAGATACGCAGTATTTT. Protein sequence: CASSFLALSTDTQYF.

This clonotype was detected ten times or more. The rearrangement uses TRBV12-2 and TRBJ1-5. TRBV12-2 is termed a pseudogene. The CDR3 contains 19 residues. The CDR3 loop reads CASRLAQEFRIRGNQPQHF. The CDR3 DNA reads as TGTGCAAGTCGCTTAGCTCAGGAGTTCAGGATTAGGGGCAATCAGCCCCAGCATTTT.

This sequence joins TRBV10-3 and TRBJ2-1; D might be TRBD2 (6 bases). The CDR3 is 16 amino acids. Germline CDR1 reads ENHRY; CDR2 reads SYGVKD. V lost 7 bases and J lost 3, with 19 bases in between. In DNA, the CDR3 is TGTGCCATCAAAGGGGTGGCCGGGGGAGTCTACAATGAGCAGTTCTTC. It specifies CAIKGVAGGVYNEQFF.

This clonotype was seen a handful of times. The genes are TRBV6-5 and TRBJ1-6; 7 bases agree with TRBD1. The CDR3 totals 16 residues. The ends lost 6 bases at V and 8 bases at J; junction bases unmatched: 13. Germline V gene lookup returns CDR1 MNHEY and CDR2 SVGAGI. Written as DNA, the CDR3 is TGTGCCAGCAGCAGATGGGAGGGGGCAGGGGATTCACCCCTCCACTTT. It yields the protein CASSRWEGAGDSPLHF.

Only a few counts were recorded for this clonotype. V usage is TRBV29-1 and J usage is TRBJ2-3; 12 bases agree with TRBD2. The germline V gene encodes CDR1 SQVTM and CDR2 ANQGSEA. The CDR3 has 12 residues. V shed 6 bases, J shed 5 bases, and the junction held 0 bases outside the gene matches. CDR3 amino acids: CSVTSGGDTQYF. DNA of the CDR3: TGCAGCGTGACTAGCGGGGGAGATACGCAGTATTTT.

This chain joins TRBV9 and TRBJ2-7; 10 bases line up with TRBD1. CDR3 size: 14 residues. Germline V gene lookup returns CDR1 SGDLS and CDR2 YYNGEE. The V segment lost 3 bases and the J segment 3 bases; nucleotides outside the gene matches: 3. This CDR3 reads CASSARDRGYEQYF. The DNA for the CDR3 is TGTGCCAGCAGCGCCCGGGACAGGGGCTACGAGCAGTACTTC.

This clonotype has only a few counts. The chain combines TRBV29-1 with TRBJ2-1; D may be TRBD1 (5 bases). Trimming took off 7 bases at V and 7 bases at J, with 14 bases between the two ends. The germline V gene has CDR1 SQVTM and CDR2 ANQGSEA. The CDR3 has 12 amino acids. CDR3 nucleotides: TGCAGCGCTATCCCAGGGTCGAATGAGCAGTTCTTC. Its protein product is CSAIPGSNEQFF.

This clonotype is categorized as medium-sized. The chain links TRBV10-1 to TRBJ1-1, with D uncertain. V gave up 3 bases and J gave up 10 bases, with 15 bases separating them. Looked up from germline, CDR1 is WNHNN and CDR2 is SYGVQD (reference sequence). This CDR3 is built from 13 residues. CDR3 protein: CASSDRGKSRAFF. In nucleotides, the CDR3 is TGCGCCAGCAGTGACCGAGGAAAAAGTAGAGCTTTCTTT.

This clonotype has just a few counts. This chain uses TRBV6-4 with TRBJ1-6, with TRBD1 as a possible D gene (6 bases). V dropped 3 bases and J dropped 11 bases, with 14 bases sitting between them. CDR3 length equals 14 residues. CDR1 and CDR2 (germline): MRHNA, SNTAGT. CDR3 DNA sequence: TGTGCCAGCAGTGAGTCGATGCAGGGGACACCCCTCCACTTT. This codes for CASSESMQGTPLHF.

The rearrangement joins TRBV29-1 to TRBJ2-1, with 8 nucleotides matching TRBD2. Per the germline V gene, CDR1 is SQVTM and CDR2 is ANQGSEA. CDR3 length equals 12 residues. The trim removed 6 bases at V and 9 bases at J, leaving 7 bases unmatched. The CDR3 here is CSVRGALGEQFF. The CDR3 nucleotides read TGCAGCGTGCGGGGGGCCCTGGGTGAGCAGTTCTTC.

The chain joins TRBV29-1 to TRBJ2-5; tentative D call: TRBD1 (5 bases). Looked up from germline, CDR1 is SQVTM and CDR2 is ANQGSEA. CDR3 length: 12 residues. V shed 7 bases and J shed 0 bases, with 9 bases lying between them. CDR3 DNA sequence: TGCAGCGGACAGAGTAACCAAGAGACCCAGTACTTC. It codes for CSGQSNQETQYF. Looking up the rest from reference TRBV29-1 and TRBJ2-5 gives the full variable domain: SAVISQKPSRDICQRGTSLTIQCQVDSQVTMMFWYRQQPGQSLTLIATANQGSEATYESGFVIDKFPISRPNLTFSTLTVSNMSPEDSSIYLCSGQSNQETQYFGPGTRLLVL.

This clonotype has more than one count but fewer than ten. The chain links TRBV6-5 to TRBJ2-1; 9 positions match TRBD2. The CDR3 contains 16 residues. V was clipped by 2 bases and J by 7 bases; unmatched bases: 9. Germline V gene data show CDR1 as MNHEY and CDR2 as SVGAGI. CDR3: CASSYTVGGGANEQFF. The DNA of the CDR3 is TGTGCCAGCAGTTACACCGTTGGCGGGGGGGCAAATGAGCAGTTCTTC.

The CDR3 reads CASSDPSLPGLGAYNEQFF. CDR3 nucleotide sequence: TGTGCCAGCAGTGACCCTTCATTACCGGGACTAGGGGCTTACAATGAGCAGTTCTTC. The V call is TRBV6-4, the J call TRBJ2-1, with 8 bases lining up with TRBD2. CDR3 length: 19 residues. CDR1 is MRHNA, CDR2 SNTAGT, per germline. J was trimmed by 4 bases and V by 2 bases; bases with no gene match: 16.

The J gene is TRBJ2-7, the V gene TRBV12-3 or TRBV12-4; D is undetermined. The CDR3 covers 12 residues. The V gene lost 5 bases and the J gene lost 3 bases, with 8 bases spanning the gap. The CDR3 DNA is TGTGCCAGCAGTACCTACAGCTACGAGCAGTACTTC. Protein product: CASSTYSYEQYF.

This clonotype came up many times. The J gene is TRBJ1-2, the V gene TRBV4-1, with no clear D. The CDR3 is 13 residues long. Trimming left V 2 bases short and J 4 bases short, with 8 bases between. CDR1 and CDR2 (germline): MGHRA, YSYEKL. The CDR3 coding sequence is TGCGCCAGCAGCCAACCCGACGTCTATGGCTACACCTTC. As protein: CASSQPDVYGYTF.

This clonotype was seen many times. The chain uses TRBV7-2 and TRBJ1-1, with D uncertain. CDR1 and CDR2 from the germline V gene are SGHTA and FQGNSA. There are 14 residues in the CDR3. V shed 0 bases and J shed 6 bases, with 11 bases lying between them. CDR3 DNA: TGTGCCAGCAGCTTAGCCGTCCGTATCTCTGAAGCTTTCTTT. It encodes CASSLAVRISEAFF.

V is TRBV29-1 and J is TRBJ2-7; D not certain. From germline, CDR1 is SQVTM and CDR2 ANQGSEA. The CDR3 length is 11 residues. V lost 4 bases and J lost 5, with 9 bases in between. This CDR3 is CSVVVGNEQYF. CDR3 DNA sequence: TGCAGCGTTGTAGTGGGGAACGAGCAGTACTTC.

Details on this clonotype: Since a much larger clone is just one base distant, this may be a read error. The gene calls are TRBV12-3 or TRBV12-4 and TRBJ1-2; perhaps TRBD1 as D (6 bases). This CDR3 has 16 amino acids. The CDR3 sequence is CASSLAPGTINYGDTF. CDR3 bases: TGTGCCAGCAGTTTGGCCCCTGGGACAATAAACTATGGCGACACCTTC.

This clonotype was seen a handful of times. The chain joins TRBV6-5 to TRBJ1-5, with D maybe TRBD1 (5 bases). V dropped 6 bases and J dropped 0 bases, with 12 bases sitting between them. Germline V gene lookup returns CDR1 MNHEY and CDR2 SVGAGI. The CDR3 contains 15 residues. DNA for the CDR3: TGTGCCAGCAGAATCAGGGAATATAGCAATCAGCCCCAGCATTTT. Residues: CASRIREYSNQPQHF.

This clonotype has a handful of counts. The chain uses TRBV6-6 and TRBJ1-1; D unresolved. Trimming cost V 6 bases and J 9 bases, with 17 bases left between them. Germline CDR1 is MNHNY and CDR2 is SVGAGI (reference sequence). This CDR3 has 13 amino acids. CDR3 sequence reads: CASSPLTGGKAFF. Written as DNA, the CDR3 is TGTGCCAGCAGCCCCCTCACGGGAGGCAAAGCTTTCTTT.

This clonotype is medium-sized. The chain carries TRBV30 and TRBJ2-2; no firm D call. The V end lost 3 bases, the J end lost 2 bases, and 7 bases lay between the germline ends. The CDR3 is 13 residues long. The germline CDR1 and CDR2 sequences are GTSNPN and SVGIG (reference sequence). In nucleotides, the CDR3 is TGTGCCTGGAGGACATACAACACCGGGGAGCTGTTTTTT. Translation: CAWRTYNTGELFF.

This clonotype showed up many times. V gene TRBV12-3 or TRBV12-4 combines with J gene TRBJ2-3; no definite D call. This CDR3 contains 14 residues. Trimming took 5 bases from V and 7 from J, leaving 16 bases between them. The CDR3 loop reads CASSAPGDPNTQYF. CDR3 sequence (DNA): TGTGCCAGCAGTGCCCCGGGCGATCCTAATACGCAGTATTTT.

This clonotype has a count of ten or more. The chain recombines TRBV7-8 with TRBJ2-5; D gene uncertain. Trimming left V 1 base short and J 1 base short, with 4 bases between. Germline CDR1 SGHVS, CDR2 FQNEAQ. This CDR3 contains 13 residues. CDR3 bases: TGTGCCAGCAGCTTAGAGACCCAAGAGACCCAGTACTTC. Translating it yields CASSLETQETQYF.

This clonotype was seen ten or more times. The rearrangement joins TRBV20-1 to TRBJ1-1; D gene unclear. V was trimmed by 6 bases and J by 0 bases, leaving 11 bases between them. Germline assignment: CDR1 DFQATT and CDR2 SNEGSKA (reference sequence). This CDR3 contains 13 residues. The DNA of the CDR3 is TGCAGTGCATCCCACGTGGTGAACACTGAAGCTTTCTTT. This sequence encodes CSASHVVNTEAFF.